Sequencing of this T cell receptor beta chain was carried out in a study of T cell responses to AZD1222 COVID-19 vaccine. Sequencing used immunoSEQ multiplex PCR; TCRdb keeps in-frame clones, though not all of them. The data show about 140,000 clones, roughly 93% seen once. This CDR3 contains 15 residues. Per the germline V gene, CDR1 is SGHNT and CDR2 is YYREEE (reference sequence). V trimming: 2 bases; J trimming: 4 bases; junction bases outside the gene matches: 8. V gene TRBV5-4 combines with J gene TRBJ1-2, with 7 bases matching TRBD1. This sample comprised peripheral blood, obtained on day 0 of MenACWY control vaccination. This TCR derives from an adult in good health. The CDR3 here is CASSFGAGGTYGYTF. CDR3 coding DNA: TGTGCCAGCAGCTTCGGCGCAGGGGGTACCTATGGCTACACCTTC.